The 4 T cell receptor beta chains given below trace back to one sample, sequenced in a study of blood T cell repertoires in COVID-19. Sequenced by immunoSEQ multiplex PCR; TCRdb stores in-frame clones only, minus some. The data contain 95,000 to 110,000 clones, 84% of them singletons. Sequencing was done on a sample of peripheral blood. The receptors stem from a man aged 60 to 75 with acute or convalescent COVID-19.

The chain joins TRBV27 to TRBJ2-1, with TRBD1 matching 7 bases. This CDR3 contains 16 residues. V shed 4 bases and J 6 bases; nucleotides not matched to a gene: 12. Germline V lookup: CDR1 MNHEY, CDR2 SMNVEV (reference sequence). The CDR3 sequence: CASSSPDRVPPNEQFF. The CDR3 bases are TGTGCCAGCAGTTCCCCCGACAGGGTTCCCCCCAATGAGCAGTTCTTC.

The V gene is TRBV18, the J gene TRBJ1-6; 9 bases map to TRBD1. After removal of 6 bases from V and 2 bases from J, the junction contained 5 bases not matched to a gene. This CDR3 spans 16 amino acids. CDR1 and CDR2 (germline): KGHSH, LQKENI. This CDR3 reads CASSRDRAAYNSPLHF. The DNA for the CDR3 is TGTGCCAGCTCCCGGGACAGGGCCGCCTATAATTCACCCCTCCACTTT.

The chain's CDR3 is CAWMPGGVPGKLFF. The CDR3 DNA reads as TGTGCCTGGATGCCGGGGGGCGTCCCGGGGAAACTGTTTTTT. The rearrangement links TRBV30 to TRBJ1-4; the D gene is possibly TRBD1 (6 bases). The CDR3 covers 14 residues. Germline V lookup: CDR1 GTSNPN, CDR2 SVGIG (reference sequence). V lost 4 bases to trimming and J lost 11 bases, with 20 bases between them.

The genes are TRBV18 and TRBJ1-5; D might be TRBD1 (6 bases). Germline values: CDR1 KGHSH, CDR2 LQKENI. This CDR3 comprises 15 residues. Trimming shortened V by 3 bases and J by 5 bases, and 14 bases separated the two germline ends. The CDR3 loop reads CASSPTGFSHQPQHF. The DNA for the CDR3 is TGTGCCAGCTCACCCACAGGGTTCAGCCATCAGCCCCAGCATTTT.